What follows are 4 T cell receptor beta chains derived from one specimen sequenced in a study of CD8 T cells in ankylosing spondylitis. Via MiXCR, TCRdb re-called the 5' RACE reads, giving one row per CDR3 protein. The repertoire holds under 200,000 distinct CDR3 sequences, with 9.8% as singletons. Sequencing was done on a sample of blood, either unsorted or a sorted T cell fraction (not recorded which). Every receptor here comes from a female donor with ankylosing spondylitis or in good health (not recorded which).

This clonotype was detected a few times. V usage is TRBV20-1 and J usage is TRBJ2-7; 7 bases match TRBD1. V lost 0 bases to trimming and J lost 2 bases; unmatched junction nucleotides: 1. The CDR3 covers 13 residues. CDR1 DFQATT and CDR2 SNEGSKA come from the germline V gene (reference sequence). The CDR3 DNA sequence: TGCAGTGCTAGAGATACAGGGGCCTACGAGCAGTACTTC. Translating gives CSARDTGAYEQYF.

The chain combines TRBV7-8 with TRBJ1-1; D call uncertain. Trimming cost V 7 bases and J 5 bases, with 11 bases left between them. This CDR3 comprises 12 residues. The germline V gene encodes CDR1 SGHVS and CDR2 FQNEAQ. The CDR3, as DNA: TGTGCCAGCACCGAAACGGGGACTGAAGCTTTCTTT. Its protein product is CASTETGTEAFF. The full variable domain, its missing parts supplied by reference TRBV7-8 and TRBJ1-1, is GAGVSQSPRYKVAKRGQDVALRCDPISGHVSLFWYQQALGQGPEFLTYFQNEAQLDKSGLPSDRFFAERPEGSVSTLKIQRTQQEDSAVYLCASTETGTEAFFGQGTRLTVV.

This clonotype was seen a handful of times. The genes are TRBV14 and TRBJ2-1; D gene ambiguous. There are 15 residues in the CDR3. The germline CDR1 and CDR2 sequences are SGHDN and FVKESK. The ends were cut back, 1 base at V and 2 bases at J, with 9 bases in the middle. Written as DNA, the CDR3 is TGTGCCAGCAGCCAAGCACTACCACCCTACAATGAGCAGTTCTTC. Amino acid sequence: CASSQALPPYNEQFF. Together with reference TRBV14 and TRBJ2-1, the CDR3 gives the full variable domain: EAGVTQFPSHSVIEKGQTVTLRCDPISGHDNLYWYRRVMGKEIKFLLHFVKESKQDESGMPNNRFLAERTGGTYSTLKVQPAELEDSGVYFCASSQALPPYNEQFFGPGTRLTVL.

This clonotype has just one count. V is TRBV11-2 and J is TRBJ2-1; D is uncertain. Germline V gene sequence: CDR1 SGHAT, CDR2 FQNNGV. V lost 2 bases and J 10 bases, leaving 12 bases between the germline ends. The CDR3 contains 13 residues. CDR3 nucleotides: TGTGCCAGCAGCTTAATTGGTGTAGACGAGCAGTTCTTC. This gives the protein CASSLIGVDEQFF.